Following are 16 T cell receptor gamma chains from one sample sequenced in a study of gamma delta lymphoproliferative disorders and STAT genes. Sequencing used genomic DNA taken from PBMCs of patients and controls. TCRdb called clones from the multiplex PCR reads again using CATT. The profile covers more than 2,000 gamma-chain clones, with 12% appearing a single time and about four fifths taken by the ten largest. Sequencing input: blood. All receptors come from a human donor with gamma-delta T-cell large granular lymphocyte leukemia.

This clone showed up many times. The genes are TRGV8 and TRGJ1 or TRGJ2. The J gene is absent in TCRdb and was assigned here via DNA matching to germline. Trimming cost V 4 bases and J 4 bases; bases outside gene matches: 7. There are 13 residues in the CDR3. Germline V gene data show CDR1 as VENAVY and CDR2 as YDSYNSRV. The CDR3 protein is CATWEALYYKKLF. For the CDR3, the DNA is TGTGCCACCTGGGAGGCCCTATATTATAAGAAACTCTTT.

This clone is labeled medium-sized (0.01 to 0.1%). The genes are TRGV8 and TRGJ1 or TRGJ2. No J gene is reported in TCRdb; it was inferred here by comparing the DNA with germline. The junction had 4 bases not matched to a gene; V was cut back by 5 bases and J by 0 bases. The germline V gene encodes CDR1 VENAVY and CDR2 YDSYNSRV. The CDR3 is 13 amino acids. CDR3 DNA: TGTGCCACCTGGGTCGCGAATTATTATAAGAAACTCTTT. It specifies CATWVANYYKKLF.

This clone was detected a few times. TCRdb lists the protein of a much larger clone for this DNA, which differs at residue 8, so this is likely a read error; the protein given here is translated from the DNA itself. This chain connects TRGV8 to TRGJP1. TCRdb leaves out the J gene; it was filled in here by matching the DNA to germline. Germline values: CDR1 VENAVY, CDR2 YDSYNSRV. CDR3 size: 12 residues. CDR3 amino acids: CATWGHGRFKIF. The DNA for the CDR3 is TGTGCCACCTGGGGTCATGGTCGGTTCAAGATATTT.

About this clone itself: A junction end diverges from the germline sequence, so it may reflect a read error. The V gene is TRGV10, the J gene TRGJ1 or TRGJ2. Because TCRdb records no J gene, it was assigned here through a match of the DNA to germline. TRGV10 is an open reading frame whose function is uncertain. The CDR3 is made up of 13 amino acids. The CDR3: CAGLFGRGYKKLF. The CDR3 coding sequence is TGCGCGGGATTATTTGGTCGAGGGTATAAGAAACTCTTT.

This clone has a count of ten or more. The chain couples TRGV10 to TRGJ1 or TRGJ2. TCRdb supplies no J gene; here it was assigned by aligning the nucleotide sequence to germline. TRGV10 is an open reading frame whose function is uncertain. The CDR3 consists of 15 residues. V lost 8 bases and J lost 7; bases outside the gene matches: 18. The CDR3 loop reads CAAWDWKEGEYKKLF. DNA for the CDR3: TGTGCTGCGTGGGATTGGAAAGAGGGGGAATATAAGAAACTCTTT.

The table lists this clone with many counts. CDR3 sequence: CAPSAGKLF. Here the CDR3 DNA reads TGTGCCCCGTCCGCGGGGAAACTCTTT. The chain is built from TRGV9 and TRGJ1 or TRGJ2. TCRdb carries no J gene annotation; the J gene was assigned here by matching the DNA with germline. This CDR3 has 9 amino acids. The ends lost 12 bases at V and 12 bases at J; junction bases unmatched: 11. In germline, CDR1 is GITISATS, CDR2 ISYDGTV (reference sequence).

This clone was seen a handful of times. CDR3 in amino acids: CACCVSHKKLF. The CDR3 DNA sequence: TGTGCCTGCTGCGTGTCGCATAAGAAACTCTTT. This sequence joins TRGV11 and TRGJ1 or TRGJ2. The J gene, left out of TCRdb, was set here by checking the DNA against germline. TRGV11 is noted as an ORF with a role that remains uncertain. CDR3 length equals 11 residues. With V trimmed by 10 bases and J by 8 bases, 8 bases remained unmatched.

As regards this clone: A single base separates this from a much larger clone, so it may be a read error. The CDR3 DNA sequence: TGTGCTGCGTGGGAATGTATCTCATTCTACCCCTTCCAAAAGTGTAGCCCTTCGTCGAATTATTATAAGAAACTCTTT. Translation gives CAAWECISFYPFQKCSPSSNYYKKLF. The J gene is TRGJ1 or TRGJ2, the V gene TRGV10. TCRdb is silent on the J gene; assignment here came from matching the DNA to germline. TRGV10 is identified as an open reading frame with a role that is uncertain. The junction had 44 bases not matched to a gene; V was cut back by 8 bases and J by 0 bases. The CDR3 length is 26 residues.

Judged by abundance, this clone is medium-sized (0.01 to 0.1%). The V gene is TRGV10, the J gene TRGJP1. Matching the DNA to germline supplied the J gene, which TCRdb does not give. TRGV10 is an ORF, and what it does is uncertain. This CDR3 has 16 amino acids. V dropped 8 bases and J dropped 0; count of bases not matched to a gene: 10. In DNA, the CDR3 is TGTGCTGCGTGGGATTATAACGATACCACTGGTTGGTTCAAGATATTT. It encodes CAAWDYNDTTGWFKIF.

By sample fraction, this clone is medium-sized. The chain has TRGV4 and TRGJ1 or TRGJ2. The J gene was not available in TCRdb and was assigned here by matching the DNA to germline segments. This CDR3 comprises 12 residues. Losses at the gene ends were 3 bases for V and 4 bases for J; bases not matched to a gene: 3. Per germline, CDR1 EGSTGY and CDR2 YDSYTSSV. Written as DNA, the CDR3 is TGTGCCACCTGGGATAAGTATTATAAGAAACTCTTT. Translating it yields CATWDKYYKKLF.

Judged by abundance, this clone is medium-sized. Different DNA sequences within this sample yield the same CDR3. CDR3 coding DNA: TGTGCCACCTGGGAGAGTTATTATAAGAAACTCTTT. This encodes CATWESYYKKLF. The J gene is TRGJ1 or TRGJ2, the V gene TRGV4. The J gene was missing in TCRdb and was found by matching the end of the DNA to germline. Germline V gene sequence: CDR1 EGSTGY, CDR2 YDSYTSSV. The CDR3 covers 12 residues. With V trimmed by 4 bases and J by 3 bases, 3 bases remained unmatched.

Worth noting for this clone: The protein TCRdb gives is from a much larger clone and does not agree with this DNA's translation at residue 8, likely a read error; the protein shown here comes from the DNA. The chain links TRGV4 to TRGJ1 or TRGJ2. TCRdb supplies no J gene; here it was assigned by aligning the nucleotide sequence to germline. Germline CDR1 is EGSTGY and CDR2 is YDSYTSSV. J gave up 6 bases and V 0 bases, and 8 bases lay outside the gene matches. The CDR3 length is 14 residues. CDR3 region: CATWDGPEIYKKLF. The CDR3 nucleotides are TGTGCCACCTGGGATGGGCCGGAGATTTATAAGAAACTCTTT.

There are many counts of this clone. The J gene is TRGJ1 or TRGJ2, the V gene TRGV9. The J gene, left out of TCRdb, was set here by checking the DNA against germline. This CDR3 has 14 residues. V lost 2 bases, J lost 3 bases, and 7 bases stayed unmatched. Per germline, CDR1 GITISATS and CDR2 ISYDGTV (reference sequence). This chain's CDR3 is CALWEEQFYYKKLF. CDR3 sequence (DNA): TGTGCCTTGTGGGAGGAACAATTTTATTATAAGAAACTCTTT.

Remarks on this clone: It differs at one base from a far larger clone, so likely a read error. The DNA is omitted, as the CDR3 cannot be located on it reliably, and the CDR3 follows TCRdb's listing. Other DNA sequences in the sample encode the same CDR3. The CDR3 spells CTTVPAGLGTAYTTGWFKIF. No J gene call was made, and the V gene is TRGV11. TRGV11 is labeled an ORF, and its function is uncertain. The CDR3 is 20 residues long, counting both termini.

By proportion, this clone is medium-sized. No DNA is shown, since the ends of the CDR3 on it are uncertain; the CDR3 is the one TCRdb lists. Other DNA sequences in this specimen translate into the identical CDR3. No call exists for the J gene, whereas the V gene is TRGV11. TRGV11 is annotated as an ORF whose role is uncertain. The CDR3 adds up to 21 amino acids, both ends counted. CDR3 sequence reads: CTTVPAGLGTLWVSSDWIKTF.

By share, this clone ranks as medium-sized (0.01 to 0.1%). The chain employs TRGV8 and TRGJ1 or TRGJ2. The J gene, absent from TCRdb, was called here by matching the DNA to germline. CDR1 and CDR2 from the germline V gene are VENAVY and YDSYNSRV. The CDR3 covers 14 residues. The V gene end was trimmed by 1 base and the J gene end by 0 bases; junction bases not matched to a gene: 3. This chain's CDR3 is CATWDSGNYYKKLF. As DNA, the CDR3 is TGTGCCACCTGGGATAGTGGGAATTATTATAAGAAACTCTTT.